This TCR beta chain was profiled in a study of cytomegalovirus exposure and HLA in healthy donors. Study-level results: A missense variant in DCLRE1C was later tied to TCR beta V- and J-gene trimming. Many donors carried some public TCRs, although rarity characterized most TCR sequences.

PCR employed 60 Vbeta and 13 Jbeta primers. Some clones are missing from TCRdb's copy, which holds only in-frame ones; the method was immunoSEQ multiplex PCR. The data contain 140,000 or so clones, over 60% of them singletons. CDR1 and CDR2 from the germline V gene are SNHLY and FYNNEI. Unmatched junction bases numbered 11, after V lost 10 bases and J lost 2 bases. This CDR3 region has 14 residues. This clone was observed once. What it recognizes is unknown. This chain connects TRBV2 to TRBJ2-7; 7 bases are a match to TRBD1. This TCR was sampled from a middle-aged man in good health and CMV-seronegative. Sequencing was performed on PBMCs. The CDR3: CANRRDSRTYEQYF. CDR3 nucleotide sequence: TGTGCCAACCGCCGGGACAGTCGAACCTACGAGCAGTACTTC.